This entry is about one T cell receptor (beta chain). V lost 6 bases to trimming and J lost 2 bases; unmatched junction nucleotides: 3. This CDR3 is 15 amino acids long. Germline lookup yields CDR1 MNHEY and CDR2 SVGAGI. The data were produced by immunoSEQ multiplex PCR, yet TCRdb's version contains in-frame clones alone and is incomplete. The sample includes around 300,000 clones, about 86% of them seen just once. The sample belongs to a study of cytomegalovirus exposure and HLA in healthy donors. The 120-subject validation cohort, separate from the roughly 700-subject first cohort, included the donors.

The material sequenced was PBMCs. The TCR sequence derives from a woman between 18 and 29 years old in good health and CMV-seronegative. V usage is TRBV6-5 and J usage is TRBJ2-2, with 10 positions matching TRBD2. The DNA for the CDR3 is TGTGCCAGCAGGAGCGGGGGGGCAAACACCGGGGAGCTGTTTTTT. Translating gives CASRSGGANTGELFF.